The present T cell receptor beta chain was sequenced within a study of control samples from healthy donors and cancer patients (dated by TCRdb to about 2020). Notes on this clone: Its antigen has not been determined. No base qualities exist here, and no much larger clone lies one base off it.

Library generation was performed with the immunoSEQ multiplex PCR assay. The immuneACCESS repertoire file appears here via TCRdb, limited to in-frame rearrangements. These files lack a portion of the clones; in checked studies, under half of the deficit traces to unresolved V genes, and the cause of the others is not known. The sample profile shows 95,000 to 150,000 clones; around nine tenths of them were found once. 9% to 14% of the sample comes from the top ten. V is clipped by 4 bases and J by 0 bases, and the sequence between their germline boundaries is 10 bases long. Taken from the germline V gene, the CDR1 and CDR2 loops are SNHLY and FYNNEI. The CDR3 runs 16 residues from the cysteine to the phenylalanine. Of the read, only the CDR3 DNA is kept; its 48 bases are in frame from base 1.

This clonotype originated in a young man in good health. Material: blood. In this chain, TRBV2 is recombined with TRBJ2-6, with the identity of the D gene unclear. The DNA is TGTGCCAGCAGTGCCCTCCTGTACTCTGGGGCCAACGTCCTGACTTTC. Its translation is CASSALLYSGANVLTF.